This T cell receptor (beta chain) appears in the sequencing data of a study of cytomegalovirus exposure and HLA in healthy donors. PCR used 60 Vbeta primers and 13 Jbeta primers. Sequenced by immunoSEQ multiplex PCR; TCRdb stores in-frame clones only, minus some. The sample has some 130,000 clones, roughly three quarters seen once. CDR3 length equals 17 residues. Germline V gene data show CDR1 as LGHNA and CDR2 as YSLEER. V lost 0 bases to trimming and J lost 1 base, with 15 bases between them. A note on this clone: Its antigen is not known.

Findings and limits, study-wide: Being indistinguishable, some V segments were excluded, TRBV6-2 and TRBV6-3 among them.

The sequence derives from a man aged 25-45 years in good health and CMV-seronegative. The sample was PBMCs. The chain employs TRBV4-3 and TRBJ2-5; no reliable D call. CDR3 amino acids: CASSQDVGLSSQETQYF. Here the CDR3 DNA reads TGCGCCAGCAGCCAAGATGTAGGTTTGTCTAGCCAAGAGACCCAGTACTTC.